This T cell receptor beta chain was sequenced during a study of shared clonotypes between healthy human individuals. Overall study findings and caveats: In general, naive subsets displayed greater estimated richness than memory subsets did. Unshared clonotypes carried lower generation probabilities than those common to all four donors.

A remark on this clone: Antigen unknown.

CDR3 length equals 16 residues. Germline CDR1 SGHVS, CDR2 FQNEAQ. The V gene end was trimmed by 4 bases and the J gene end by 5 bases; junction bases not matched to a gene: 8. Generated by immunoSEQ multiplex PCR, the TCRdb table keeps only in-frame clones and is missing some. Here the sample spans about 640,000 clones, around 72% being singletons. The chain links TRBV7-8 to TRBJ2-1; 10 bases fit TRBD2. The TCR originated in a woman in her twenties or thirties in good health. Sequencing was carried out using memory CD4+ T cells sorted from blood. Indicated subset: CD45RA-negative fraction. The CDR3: CASSSKREGENNEQFF. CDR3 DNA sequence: TGTGCCAGCAGCTCAAAGCGGGAGGGCGAGAACAATGAGCAGTTCTTC. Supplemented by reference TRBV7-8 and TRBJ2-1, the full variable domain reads GAGVSQSPRYKVAKRGQDVALRCDPISGHVSLFWYQQALGQGPEFLTYFQNEAQLDKSGLPSDRFFAERPEGSVSTLKIQRTQQEDSAVYLCASSSKREGENNEQFFGPGTRLTVL.